This T cell receptor beta chain was identified during a study of cytomegalovirus exposure and HLA in healthy donors. General observations from the study: The analysis excluded some indistinguishable V segments, including TRBV6-2 and TRBV6-3. Analysis performed later found more than 15,000 TCR beta sequences associated with HLA alleles at 0.05 false discovery rate. Across donors, sequencing depth was assumed by presence/absence analyses to be roughly uniform.

This clone occurred once. Antigen: not known. The CDR3 contains 18 residues. Deletions cut 0 bases from V and 3 bases from J, with 22 bases between. Germline CDR1 is SGHRS and CDR2 is YFSETQ. Healthy bone marrow donors made up the donors. This PCR relied on a set of 60 Vbeta primers and 13 Jbeta primers. This table comes from immunoSEQ multiplex PCR, and its TCRdb copy is limited to in-frame clones, with some not included. The data hold fewer than 90,000 clones, with under 85% observed a single time. The sample taken for sequencing was PBMCs. This TCR was recovered from a male donor in good health and CMV-seronegative. This chain links TRBV5-1 with TRBJ2-7; tentative D call: TRBD1 (6 bases). CDR3 residues: CASSLAPGFKGQDYEQYF. CDR3 nucleotide sequence: TGCGCCAGCAGCTTGGCCCCCGGATTTAAGGGACAAGACTACGAGCAGTACTTC.